The 2 T cell receptor beta chains reported below all come from one sample, sequenced in a study of blood T cell repertoires in COVID-19. This table comes from immunoSEQ multiplex PCR, and its TCRdb copy is limited to in-frame clones, with some not included. The sample carries a few hundred thousand clones, around 89% recorded once. Sequencing was done on a sample of peripheral blood. These receptors were collected from a woman aged 40 to 49 with COVID-19, enrolled during active disease.

The chain carries TRBV4-3 and TRBJ2-2, with 11 bases matching TRBD2. The ends lost 4 bases at V and 6 bases at J; junction bases unmatched: 7. The germline V gene has CDR1 LGHNA and CDR2 YSLEER. The CDR3 runs 16 residues. The CDR3 DNA sequence: TGCGCCAGCAGCCCGAGGGTAGCGGGAGGGCCCGGGGAGCTGTTTTTT. Protein: CASSPRVAGGPGELFF.

V usage is TRBV28 and J usage is TRBJ2-1; 7 bases align to TRBD1. The CDR3 runs to 15 residues. In germline, CDR1 is MDHEN, CDR2 SYDVKM. Germline trimming cut 5 bases from V and 7 bases from J; bases unmatched to any gene: 11. The chain's CDR3 is CASSPHPTGENEQFF. The CDR3 bases are TGTGCCAGCAGTCCACATCCCACAGGGGAAAATGAGCAGTTCTTC. The complete variable domain, with remaining parts taken from reference TRBV28 and TRBJ2-1, reads DVKVTQSSRYLVKRTGEKVFLECVQDMDHENMFWYRQDPGLGLRLIYFSYDVKMKEKGDIPEGYSVSREKKERFSLILESASTNQTSMYLCASSPHPTGENEQFFGPGTRLTVL.